This T cell receptor beta chain is from a study of T cell responses to AZD1222 COVID-19 vaccine (dated by TCRdb to about 2021). Broadly, across the study: AZD1222 recipients whose second dose came at about 4 weeks and those whose second dose came at about 12 weeks were combined into one group, since spike-specific TCR depth and breadth did not differ between the two schedules. TCR sequencing covered fewer than 250 trial participants: 200 to 220 given two doses of AZD1222 and about 26 given two doses of MenACWY control vaccine. Trial participants were enrolled by age into 18-55, 56-69 and 70-plus year subgroups, with about 150, 28 and 57 TCR-sequenced participants respectively. Overall study results and their limits: Because no day 14 peak-response samples were available, the repertoires could be characterized only after the peak T cell response. After two AZD1222 doses, spike-specific TCR breadth and depth were significantly higher than at day 0 and than in MenACWY recipients. In the small 56-69-year group, the increase in depth fell short of significance, most likely because of low power. Conclusions about previously exposed vaccinees are limited because only 5 or 6 AZD1222 recipients were SARS-CoV-2 seropositive at baseline. Nearly half of unique spike-specific TCRs reportedly recognized epitopes outside regions mutated in the B.1.351 and B.1.1.7 variants. Participants were mostly white British, with more females than males. The authors suggested clonal diversity may have been underestimated. CD4 TCRs associated with the vaccine covered the entire spike protein, and the dominant responses were in regions 160-218 and 743-854.

The CDR3 regions of human TCRbeta chains were analyzed by immunosequencing. Regarding the original processing steps: Repertoire TCRs were checked for matches against a reference library of SARS-CoV-2-specific TCRs that had been generated using the MIRA antigen-specificity platform. Breadth meant the fraction of unique TCRs that were SARS-CoV-2-associated, whereas depth meant the fraction of total T cells that were SARS-CoV-2-associated. Using the MIRA data, every spike-specific TCR was mapped to the spike region that the TCR reacted to and assigned to either a CD4 or a CD8 class. Log10-transformed breadth and depth values were compared by one-way ANOVA with Sidak's multiple comparisons tests. TCRdb obtained this table from immuneACCESS and retained in-frame rearrangements with V and J assigned. These tables miss some clones; where compared with another copy, unresolved V genes account for less than half of the shortfall, and the remainder is unexplained. D and trimming come from the DNA, and the V and J calls and clone size come from that table. The sample table holds approximately 73,000 clones, of which around 84% were seen once. The ten largest clones add up to roughly 10% of the sample.

The meaning of the sample's time point label: baseline before first vaccination. The vaccinee samples were drawn from two UK trials, COV001 and COV002, one of which was a single-blind randomized controlled phase 2/3 trial testing AZD1222 (ChAdOx1 nCoV-19) in healthy adults. For TCRbeta chain sequencing, PBMC samples from trial participants were taken at day 0 and at day 28 after the second dose. To note about this clone: The clone's antigen remains unknown. Per-base quality was not reported, and no clone a single base away is much larger than it.

This receptor was identified in an adult in good health. The sample here was peripheral blood, taken on day 0 of AZD1222 vaccination.

CDR3 loop: CASRPPPGQNFTEAFF. The DNA sequence is given as TGTGCCAGCAGGCCTCCCCCGGGACAGAACTTCACTGAAGCTTTCTTT. Recombination connected TRBV6-4 to TRBJ1-1; TRBD1 matches 7 bases in the middle. Counted from cysteine to phenylalanine, this CDR3 has 16 amino acids. Left in the record is the CDR3 DNA by itself, 48 bases read in frame from the first base. V lost 6 bases and J lost 4 bases, and the count of bases not matched to a germline gene is 14. CDR1 and CDR2, looked up from the germline V gene, are MRHNA and SNTAGT.